The 32 T cell receptor beta chains given below trace back to one sample, sequenced in a study of blood T cell repertoires in COVID-19. Profiled with immunoSEQ multiplex PCR; TCRdb holds only in-frame clones, not every one. The table lists about 380,000 clones, around 84% of them singletons. The source material was peripheral blood. All receptors derive from a human donor with acute or convalescent COVID-19. The donor label of this sample is uncertain.

This chain connects TRBV19 to TRBJ1-2; the match to TRBD1 covers 8 bases. J gave up 1 base and V 5 bases, and 6 bases lay outside the gene matches. CDR3 length: 15 amino acids. The germline V gene has CDR1 LNHDA and CDR2 SQIVND (reference sequence). Written as DNA, the CDR3 is TGTGCCAGTAGTGGTATAGGACAGGGTAACTATGGCTACACCTTC. Its protein product is CASSGIGQGNYGYTF.

This clone was seen more than once but under ten times. In the same sample, other DNA sequences code for this CDR3. The chain has TRBV11-2 and TRBJ2-1, with 11 bases fitting TRBD2. Trimming cost V 4 bases and J 2 bases; bases outside gene matches: 1. Per the germline V gene, CDR1 is SGHAT and CDR2 is FQNNGV. CDR3 length equals 15 residues. The CDR3 protein is CASSSTSGAYNEQFF. The CDR3 DNA follows: TGTGCCAGCAGCTCGACTAGCGGGGCCTACAATGAGCAGTTCTTC. The entire variable domain, with the rest obtained from reference TRBV11-2 and TRBJ2-1, is as follows: EAGVAQSPRYKIIEKRQSVAFWCNPISGHATLYWYQQILGQGPKLLIQFQNNGVVDDSQLPKDRFSAERLKGVDSTLKIQPAKLEDSAVYLCASSSTSGAYNEQFFGPGTRLTVL.

The chain recombines TRBV4-1 with TRBJ2-4, with D possibly matching TRBD1 (6 bases). CDR3 length: 12 residues. Per the germline V gene, CDR1 is MGHRA and CDR2 is YSYEKL. Trimming left V 5 bases short and J 5 bases short, with 7 bases between. CDR3 protein: CASSNRENIQYF. CDR3 DNA: TGCGCCAGCAGCAACAGGGAAAACATTCAGTACTTC.

The chain is built from TRBV18 and TRBJ1-1; D ambiguous. CDR3 length equals 14 residues. Germline CDR1 KGHSH, CDR2 LQKENI. The V end lost 6 bases, the J end lost 0 bases, and 11 bases lay between the germline ends. The CDR3 loop is CASSSPQLNTEAFF. CDR3 bases: TGTGCCAGCTCCTCACCACAGTTGAACACTGAAGCTTTCTTT. Based on the CDR3 plus reference TRBV18 and TRBJ1-1, the full variable domain is NAGVMQNPRHLVRRRGQEARLRCSPMKGHSHVYWYRQLPEEGLKFMVYLQKENIIDESGMPKERFSAEFPKEGPSILRIQQVVRGDSAAYFCASSSPQLNTEAFFGQGTRLTVV.

In this sample, this clone turned up a few times. The V call is TRBV9, the J call TRBJ1-3; D perhaps matches TRBD1 (5 bases). The V end was cut by 0 bases, the J end by 0 bases, with 13 bases between. Germline CDR1 and CDR2: SGDLS and YYNGEE. The CDR3 consists of 17 residues. Here the CDR3 DNA reads TGTGCCAGCAGCGTAGTGGGGACTCACAGCTCTGGAAACACCATATATTTT. The encoded protein is CASSVVGTHSSGNTIYF.

The genes are TRBV4-1 and TRBJ2-5; D is possibly TRBD2 (5 bases). V lost 0 bases, J lost 0 bases, and 11 bases lay in between. The CDR3 spans 16 residues. Germline V lookup: CDR1 MGHRA, CDR2 YSYEKL. CDR3 DNA sequence: TGCGCCAGCAGCCAAGATGAGGGTTCCTACCAAGAGACCCAGTACTTC. Protein: CASSQDEGSYQETQYF.

The rearrangement joins TRBV15 to TRBJ2-2, with 8 bases aligning to TRBD2. The CDR3 is 17 amino acids. Germline assignment: CDR1 LNHNV and CDR2 YYDKDF (reference sequence). V was clipped by 0 bases and J by 0 bases; unmatched bases: 3. The CDR3 region has the DNA TGTGCCACCAGCAGAGACCCGGGACTAGCGAACACCGGGGAGCTGTTTTTT. Translation gives CATSRDPGLANTGELFF.

The V call is TRBV7-2, the J call TRBJ2-1, with TRBD2 matching over 14 bases. Germline values: CDR1 SGHTA, CDR2 FQGNSA. V lost 2 bases and J lost 8; bases outside the gene matches: 8. This CDR3 has 17 residues. The CDR3 coding sequence is TGTGCCAGCAGCTTATCCGTGACTAGCGGGGGGGCCCATGAGCAGTTCTTC. Amino acids: CASSLSVTSGGAHEQFF.

This chain connects TRBV28 to TRBJ2-2, with 8 positions matching TRBD1. This CDR3 has 17 amino acids. J lost 1 base, V lost 6 bases, and 10 bases had no gene match. CDR1 is MDHEN and CDR2 is SYDVKM in the germline V gene. CDR3 amino acids: CASSLPRQGKNTGELFF. CDR3 coding DNA: TGTGCCAGCAGCCTACCTCGACAGGGGAAGAACACCGGGGAGCTGTTTTTT.

The table lists this clone with a few counts. The V call is TRBV5-1, the J call TRBJ2-3; 8 bases line up with TRBD1. The J segment lost 4 bases and the V segment lost 3 bases, leaving 7 bases of the junction unmatched. Germline assignment: CDR1 SGHRS and CDR2 YFSETQ. The CDR3 extends over 15 amino acids. The CDR3 reads CASSSGAQGADTQYF. For the CDR3, the DNA is TGCGCCAGCAGCTCGGGGGCACAGGGGGCAGATACGCAGTATTTT.

The DNA of the CDR3 is TGCAGCGCTACTACAGGGAATTTCTATGGCTACACCTTC. This sequence encodes CSATTGNFYGYTF. This chain uses TRBV29-1 with TRBJ1-2; D possibly corresponds to TRBD1 (6 bases). Trimming took 7 bases from V and 4 from J, leaving 16 bases between them. Germline V gives CDR1 SQVTM, CDR2 ANQGSEA. The CDR3 is 13 amino acids.

A word on this clone: Distinct nucleotide sequences in the sample also encode this CDR3. The rearrangement joins TRBV18 to TRBJ2-7, with TRBD1 identical over 9 bases. The germline gives CDR1 KGHSH, CDR2 LQKENI. The V gene end was trimmed by 3 bases and the J gene end by 4 bases; junction bases not matched to a gene: 4. This CDR3 is 14 amino acids long. The CDR3 nucleotides read TGTGCCAGCTCACCGGACAGGGGAAGTTACGAGCAGTACTTC. Its translation is CASSPDRGSYEQYF.

The chain is built from TRBV18 and TRBJ2-3, with D possibly matching TRBD1 (6 bases). This CDR3 spans 15 amino acids. Looked up from germline, CDR1 is KGHSH and CDR2 is LQKENI. Trimming removed 3 bases at V and 4 bases at J, with 14 bases between. CDR3 residues: CASSPLQGIADTQYF. The DNA for the CDR3 is TGTGCCAGCTCACCTCTACAGGGTATTGCAGATACGCAGTATTTT.

The chain recombines TRBV10-2 with TRBJ1-5; TRBD1 aligns across 8 bases. There are 17 residues in the CDR3. V lost 4 bases and J lost 2; bases outside the gene matches: 10. In germline, CDR1 is WSHSY, CDR2 SAAADI. CDR3 nucleotide sequence: TGCGCCAGCAGTGCATCTGACAGGGGCCGGGGCAATCAGCCCCAGCATTTT. Translated, it gives CASSASDRGRGNQPQHF.

This chain connects TRBV30 to TRBJ2-4; the D gene is possibly TRBD2 (6 bases). The V end lost 2 bases, the J end lost 3 bases, and 14 bases lay between the germline ends. Per germline, CDR1 GTSNPN and CDR2 SVGIG (reference sequence). The CDR3 loop spans 15 amino acids. The CDR3 spells CAWSRWEAGKNIQYF. In DNA, the CDR3 is TGTGCCTGGAGTCGATGGGAGGCGGGCAAAAACATTCAGTACTTC.

V gene TRBV9 combines with J gene TRBJ2-2; maybe TRBD2 (5 bases). Germline loops: CDR1 SGDLS, CDR2 YYNGEE. The CDR3 sequence is 17 residues long. V was shortened by 3 bases and J by 3 bases, with 18 bases between the two germline ends. The CDR3 protein is CASSAREGWSDTGELFF. CDR3 nucleotide sequence: TGTGCCAGCAGCGCCCGCGAGGGCTGGTCGGACACCGGGGAGCTGTTTTTT.

This chain connects TRBV15 to TRBJ2-5; D is ambiguous. Germline CDR1 LNHNV, CDR2 YYDKDF (reference sequence). The CDR3 length is 15 residues. V was cut by 0 bases and J by 2 bases, with 10 bases left in between. CDR3: CATSRDLRSQETQYF. In nucleotides, the CDR3 is TGTGCCACCAGCAGAGATTTGAGAAGTCAAGAGACCCAGTACTTC.

This chain uses TRBV7-6 with TRBJ2-3; 10 bases are a match to TRBD2. The CDR3 spans 17 residues. Losses at the gene ends were 4 bases for V and 2 bases for J; bases not matched to a gene: 9. The germline CDR1 and CDR2 sequences are SGHVS and FNYEAQ. Here the CDR3 DNA reads TGTGCCAGCAGCTCCAGATATAGCGGGGGGTACACAGATACGCAGTATTTT. Translated, it gives CASSSRYSGGYTDTQYF.

The chain has TRBV2 and TRBJ2-7; 10 positions match TRBD1. The ends lost 7 bases at V and 0 bases at J; junction bases unmatched: 21. The CDR3 covers 20 residues. CDR1 and CDR2 from the germline V gene are SNHLY and FYNNEI. The CDR3 spells CASNSRIGTGARYSSYEQYF. The CDR3, as DNA: TGTGCCAGCAATAGTAGGATCGGGACAGGGGCTCGGTACTCCTCCTACGAGCAGTACTTC.

V gene TRBV20-1 combines with J gene TRBJ1-5; perhaps TRBD1 as D (5 bases). Germline CDR1 and CDR2: DFQATT and SNEGSKA (reference sequence). The CDR3 spans 13 residues. The germline V and J ends were trimmed by 3 bases and 4 bases, with 10 bases remaining between them. The CDR3 DNA is TGCAGTGCTAGTCCCGGGGGGAATCAGCCCCAGCATTTT. The encoded protein is CSASPGGNQPQHF.

The sample holds one count of this clone. This chain links TRBV5-8 with TRBJ2-7; possible D gene TRBD2, 6 bases. From germline, CDR1 is SGHTS and CDR2 YDEGEE. CDR3 length: 15 amino acids. V was trimmed by 6 bases and J by 0 bases, leaving 16 bases between them. The DNA for the CDR3 is TGTGCCAGCAAGAGGGGAGCGGGTCCCTCCTACGAGCAGTACTTC. It codes for CASKRGAGPSYEQYF.

This clone turned up a few times. As DNA, the CDR3 is TGTGCCAGCAGTGAACTTGCGGGAGGGCCGCAGGAGACCCAGTACTTC. This gives the protein CASSELAGGPQETQYF. The V call is TRBV6-1, the J call TRBJ2-5; TRBD2 agrees at 9 bases. With V trimmed by 2 bases and J by 5 bases, 9 bases remained unmatched. The germline gives CDR1 MNHNS, CDR2 SASEGT. This CDR3 has 16 residues.

This clone was counted only a few times. The J gene is TRBJ1-4, the V gene TRBV15; perhaps TRBD1 as D (5 bases). This CDR3 spans 15 amino acids. V lost 0 bases, J lost 8 bases, and 13 bases lay in between. The V gene's germline CDR1 is LNHNV and CDR2 YYDKDF (reference sequence). The CDR3 spells CATSRDVWGWEKLFF. CDR3 sequence (DNA): TGTGCCACCAGCAGAGATGTATGGGGCTGGGAAAAACTGTTTTTT.

V gene TRBV5-5 combines with J gene TRBJ1-2; D remains ambiguous. The V gene's germline CDR1 is SGHKS and CDR2 YYEKEE (reference sequence). This CDR3 spans 14 amino acids. Trimming stripped 4 bases from V and 4 bases from J, with 14 bases between. In DNA, the CDR3 is TGTGCCAGCAGCAACGCTATACCCACCTATGGCTACACCTTC. Residues: CASSNAIPTYGYTF.

The chain uses TRBV30 and TRBJ2-1; D might be TRBD2 (6 bases). Germline CDR1 reads GTSNPN; CDR2 reads SVGIG (reference sequence). V was shortened by 7 bases and J by 8 bases, with 15 bases between the two germline ends. This CDR3 is 12 amino acids long. The chain's CDR3 is CASLAMRDEQFF. Here the CDR3 DNA reads TGTGCCTCTCTAGCGATGAGGGATGAGCAGTTCTTC.

CDR3 DNA sequence: TGTGCCAGCAGCCCCCGGCAGGGGAGTAATTCACCCCTCCACTTT. Protein product: CASSPRQGSNSPLHF. The rearrangement uses TRBV7-8 and TRBJ1-6; perhaps TRBD1 as D (6 bases). There are 15 residues in the CDR3. Trimming removed 5 bases from V and 6 bases from J, with 14 bases in between. Per germline, CDR1 SGHVS and CDR2 FQNEAQ.

V is TRBV9 and J is TRBJ1-2; D uncertain. This CDR3 region has 15 residues. Trimming cost V 0 bases and J 0 bases, with 9 bases left between them. Germline-derived CDR1 and CDR2 are SGDLS and YYNGEE. CDR3 sequence reads: CASSVAESTNYGYTF. CDR3 bases: TGTGCCAGCAGCGTAGCTGAGTCCACTAACTATGGCTACACCTTC.

The gene calls are TRBV7-6 and TRBJ1-1; no clear D. The CDR3 sequence is 15 residues long. V was shortened by 5 bases and J by 8 bases, with 21 bases between the two germline ends. CDR1 is SGHVS, CDR2 FNYEAQ, per germline. CDR3 loop: CASSQGVGGRGEAFF. DNA of the CDR3: TGTGCCAGCAGCCAAGGCGTGGGTGGTAGAGGAGAAGCTTTCTTT.

V gene TRBV30 combines with J gene TRBJ2-7, with 8 bases fitting TRBD1. With 3 bases clipped from V and 4 bases from J, the junction kept 8 bases outside the gene matches. Germline V gene lookup returns CDR1 GTSNPN and CDR2 SVGIG (reference sequence). The CDR3 runs to 14 residues. Written as DNA, the CDR3 is TGTGCCTGGAGCCCCGACAGGGGATTATACGAGCAGTACTTC. Protein sequence: CAWSPDRGLYEQYF. The full variable domain, in which reference TRBV30 and TRBJ2-7 provide the parts outside the CDR3, is SQTIHQWPATLVQPVGSPLSLECTVEGTSNPNLYWYRQAAGRGLQLLFYSVGIGQISSEVPQNLSASRPQDRQFILSSKKLLLSDSGFYLCAWSPDRGLYEQYFGPGTRLTVT.

This sequence joins TRBV6-6 and TRBJ1-2, with D maybe TRBD1 (6 bases). CDR1 is MNHNY, CDR2 SVGAGI, per germline (reference sequence). The V end lost 2 bases, the J end lost 1 base, and 11 bases lay between the germline ends. The CDR3 loop spans 15 amino acids. This CDR3 is CASSYDGQRNYGYTF. Written as DNA, the CDR3 is TGTGCCAGCAGTTACGACGGACAGCGTAACTATGGCTACACCTTC.

This chain connects TRBV7-8 to TRBJ1-4; no reliable D call. V dropped 1 base and J dropped 10 bases, with 16 bases sitting between them. The CDR3 extends over 15 amino acids. Germline loops: CDR1 SGHVS, CDR2 FQNEAQ. The CDR3 loop is CASSLVSGFVAKLFF. As DNA, the CDR3 is TGTGCCAGCAGCTTAGTTTCGGGGTTTGTCGCAAAACTGTTTTTT.

This sequence joins TRBV7-2 and TRBJ2-5, with 7 bases lining up with TRBD1. V trimming: 4 bases; J trimming: 3 bases; junction bases outside the gene matches: 5. Germline V gene data show CDR1 as SGHTA and CDR2 as FQGNSA. CDR3 size: 14 residues. The CDR3 region is CASSSGTAKETQYF. For the CDR3, the DNA is TGTGCCAGCAGCTCCGGGACAGCCAAAGAGACCCAGTACTTC.